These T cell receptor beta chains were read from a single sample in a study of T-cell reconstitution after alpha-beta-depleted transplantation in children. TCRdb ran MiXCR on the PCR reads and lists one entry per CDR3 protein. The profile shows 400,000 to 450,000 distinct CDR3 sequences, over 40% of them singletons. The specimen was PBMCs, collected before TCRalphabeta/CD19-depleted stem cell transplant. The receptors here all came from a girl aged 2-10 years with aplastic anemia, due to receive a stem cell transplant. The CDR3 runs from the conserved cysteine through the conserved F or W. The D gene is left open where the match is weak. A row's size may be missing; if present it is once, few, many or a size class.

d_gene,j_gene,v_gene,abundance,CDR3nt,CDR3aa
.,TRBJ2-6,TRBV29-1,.,TGCAGCGTTGAAGTCTCTCGGGCGCGGGCCAACGTCCTGACTTTC,CSVEVSRARANVLTF
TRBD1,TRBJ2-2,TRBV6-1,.,TGTGCCAGCAGTCCACAGGGGGCCGGGGAGCTGTTTTTT,CASSPQGAGELFF
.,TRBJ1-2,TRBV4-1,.,TGCGCCAGCAGCCAAGAAGCCAGGGGAAGGGGCTATGGCTACACCTTC,CASSQEARGRGYGYTF
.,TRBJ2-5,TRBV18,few,TGTGCCAGCTCACCTGCCCCGGAGACCCAGTACTTC,CASSPAPETQYF
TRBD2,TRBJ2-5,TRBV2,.,TGTGCCAGCAGTGAATCTCTAGCGGGAGGTTTGGCCCAGTACTTC,CASSESLAGGLAQYF
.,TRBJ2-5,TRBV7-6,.,TGTGCCAGCAGCTTAGGGGGAGGAGATGCAGAGACCCAGTACTTC,CASSLGGGDAETQYF
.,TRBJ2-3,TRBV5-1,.,TGCGCCAGCAGCGGGTCATTTTTTAGCACAGATACGCAGTATTTT,CASSGSFFSTDTQYF
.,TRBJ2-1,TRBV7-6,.,TGTGCCAGCAGCTTAGGATACTACAATGAGCAGTTCTTC,CASSLGYYNEQFF
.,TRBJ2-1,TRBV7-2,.,TGTGCCAGCAGCTTAGCAGGTACCCTGGGTGGATCGCATCAGTTCTTC,CASSLAGTLGGSHQFF
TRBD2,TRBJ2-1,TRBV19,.,TGTGCCAGTAGTTTTCGACTAGCGGGAGGCCTCAATGAGCAGTTCTTC,CASSFRLAGGLNEQFF
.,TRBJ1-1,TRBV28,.,TGTGCCAGCAGTTTGTTAGGTCCTTACACTGAAGCTTTCTTT,CASSLLGPYTEAFF
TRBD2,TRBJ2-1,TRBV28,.,TGTGCCAGCAGTGGTGGCCCCCGCCTAGCGGGAGGGGGTGAGCAGTTCTTC,CASSGGPRLAGGGEQFF
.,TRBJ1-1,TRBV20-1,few,TGCAGTGCTGGGGCCCGGGACGAAGGCCCCGAGAACACTGAAGCTTTCTTT,CSAGARDEGPENTEAFF
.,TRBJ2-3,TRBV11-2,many,TGTGCCAGCAGCTCCGACCGCTCACTTAGCACAGATACGCAGTATTTT,CASSSDRSLSTDTQYF
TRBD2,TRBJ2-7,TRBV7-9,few,TGTGCCAGCAGCCCCCGGGTAGCGGGAACCTACGAGCAGTACTTC,CASSPRVAGTYEQYF
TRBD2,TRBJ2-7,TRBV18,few,TGTGCCAGCTCACCGCGGGAGGGCCACTACGAGCAGTACTTC,CASSPREGHYEQYF
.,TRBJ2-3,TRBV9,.,TGTGCCAGCAGCGTAGGTGGGACGTCTCCAGATACGCAGTATTTT,CASSVGGTSPDTQYF
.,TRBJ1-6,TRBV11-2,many,TGTGCCAGCAGCGGTCAGGATTCACCCCTCCACTTT,CASSGQDSPLHF
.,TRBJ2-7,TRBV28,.,TGTGCCCTCCCTTCGCACGAGCAGTACTTC,CALPSHEQYF
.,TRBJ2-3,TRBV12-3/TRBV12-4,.,TGTGCCAGCAGACTAGGAGGGGGCAGCACAGATACGCAGTATTTT,CASRLGGGSTDTQYF
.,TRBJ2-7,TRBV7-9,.,TGTGCCAGCAGCCCCTACTATACCAGAGAGCAGTACTTC,CASSPYYTREQYF
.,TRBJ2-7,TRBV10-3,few,TGTGCCATCAGCCTAGGAGACTACGAGCAGTACTTC,CAISLGDYEQYF
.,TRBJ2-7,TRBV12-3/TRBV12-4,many,TGTGCCAGCAGTTTAGAGGTGGGGAGGCAGTACTTC,CASSLEVGRQYF
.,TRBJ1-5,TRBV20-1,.,TGCAGTGCTAGCCCTGGCAATCAGCCCCAGCATTTT,CSASPGNQPQHF
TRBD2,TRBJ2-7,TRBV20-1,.,TGCAGTGCTAGAGCGCGGGAGTGGGGCTACGAGCAGTACTTC,CSARAREWGYEQYF
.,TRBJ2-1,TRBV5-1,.,TGCGCCAGCAGCTTGGTCCGTACGGAGCAGTTCTTC,CASSLVRTEQFF
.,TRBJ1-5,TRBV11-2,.,TGTGCCAGCAGCCCTAGGGAGAGGGGCAATCAGCCCCAGCATTTT,CASSPRERGNQPQHF
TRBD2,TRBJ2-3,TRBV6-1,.,TGTGCCAGCAGACAGGGGGCGAGACTAGCGGGGGATACGCAGTATTTT,CASRQGARLAGDTQYF
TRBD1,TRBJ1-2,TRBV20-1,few,TGCAGTGCTAGAGAGGGACAGGGAGGCTACACCTTC,CSAREGQGGYTF
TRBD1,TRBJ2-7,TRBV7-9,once,TGTGCCAGCAGCTTTGGGGGACAGATCTACGAGCAGTACTTC,CASSFGGQIYEQYF
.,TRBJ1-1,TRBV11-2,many,TGTGCCAGCAGCCGCTTTGGGACGGACAGGAACACTGAAGCTTTCTTT,CASSRFGTDRNTEAFF